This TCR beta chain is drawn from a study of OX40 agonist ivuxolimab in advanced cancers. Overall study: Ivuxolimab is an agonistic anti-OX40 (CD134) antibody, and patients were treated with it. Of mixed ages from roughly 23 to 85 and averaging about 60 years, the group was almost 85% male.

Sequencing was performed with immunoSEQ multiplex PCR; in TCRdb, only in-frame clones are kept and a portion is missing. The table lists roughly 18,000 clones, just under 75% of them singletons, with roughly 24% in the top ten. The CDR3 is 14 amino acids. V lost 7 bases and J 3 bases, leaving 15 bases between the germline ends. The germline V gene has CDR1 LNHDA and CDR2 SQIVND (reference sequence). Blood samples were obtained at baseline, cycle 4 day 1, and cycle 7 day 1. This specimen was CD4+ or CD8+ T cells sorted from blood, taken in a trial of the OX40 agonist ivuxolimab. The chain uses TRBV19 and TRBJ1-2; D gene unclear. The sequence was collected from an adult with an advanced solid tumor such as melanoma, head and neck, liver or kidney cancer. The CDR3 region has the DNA TGTGCCAGTACCCAAGAGGGTGGTTACTATGGCTACACCTTC. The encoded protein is CASTQEGGYYGYTF.